This T cell receptor (beta chain) came from a study of blood T cell repertoires in COVID-19. Only in-frame clones appear in the TCRdb table, and some are missing; sequencing was by immunoSEQ multiplex PCR. Altogether 150,000 to 200,000 clones are present, 80% being singletons, with the ten largest covering 6% to 7.5%. The sample was peripheral blood. The origin of this receptor is a man aged 65 to 85 with active or convalescent COVID-19.

The CDR3 region has the DNA TGTGCCCCCGAAATAGGGGGTTCTGACTATGGCTACACCTTC. Amino acid sequence: CAPEIGGSDYGYTF. The chain couples TRBV24-1 to TRBJ1-2; tentative D call: TRBD1 (6 bases). This CDR3 is 14 amino acids long. Germline loops: CDR1 KGHDR, CDR2 SFDVKD. Deletions cut 12 bases from V and 3 bases from J, with 19 bases between.